These 25 T cell receptor beta chains were all obtained from the same sample, sequenced in a study of early T cells in non-severe SARS-CoV-2 infection. TCRdb used MiXCR to reprocess the 5' RACE reads, holding one entry per CDR3 protein. The sample yields about 110,000 distinct CDR3 sequences, around 12% seen once. The sample was whole blood, taken at baseline. The receptor set was obtained from an adult who was a healthcare worker with PCR-confirmed SARS-CoV-2 infection or an uninfected control (not recorded which).

The rearrangement links TRBV20-1 to TRBJ2-7; 8 positions agree with TRBD1. CDR3 length equals 15 residues. The J segment lost 2 bases and the V segment lost 6 bases, leaving 12 bases of the junction unmatched. Germline V lookup: CDR1 DFQATT, CDR2 SNEGSKA (reference sequence). The CDR3: CSANDPQGAAYEQYF. The CDR3 coding sequence is TGCAGTGCCAACGATCCCCAGGGGGCCGCCTACGAGCAGTACTTC.

In its sample, this clonotype was seen many times. This rearrangement joins TRBV6-1 to TRBJ2-6, with TRBD2 as a possible D gene (6 bases). Germline CDR1 reads MNHNS; CDR2 reads SASEGT. V dropped 2 bases and J dropped 1 base, with 12 bases sitting between them. This CDR3 has 17 amino acids. The CDR3 spells CASSEPAGGSGANVLTF. The CDR3 DNA sequence: TGTGCCAGCAGTGAACCCGCAGGAGGGTCTGGGGCCAACGTCCTGACTTTC.

This clonotype was recorded a few times. The chain combines TRBV7-9 with TRBJ2-7; 8 bases map to TRBD1. Germline trimming cut 5 bases from V and 2 bases from J; bases unmatched to any gene: 2. The CDR3 has 13 residues. The V gene's germline CDR1 is SEHNR and CDR2 FQNEAQ (reference sequence). The CDR3 loop is CASSVDRAYEQYF. The CDR3 DNA reads as TGTGCCAGCAGCGTGGACAGGGCCTACGAGCAGTACTTC.

The chain employs TRBV28 and TRBJ1-2, with a weak D call TRBD1 (5 bases). The CDR3 extends over 14 amino acids. V was clipped by 2 bases and J by 5 bases, with 12 bases between them. The germline V gene has CDR1 MDHEN and CDR2 SYDVKM. CDR3 DNA: TGTGCCAGCAGTTTAGGGACCCACCCTTATGGCTACACCTTC. Translation gives CASSLGTHPYGYTF.

The V gene is TRBV5-1, the J gene TRBJ2-7; D is uncertain. This CDR3 region has 15 residues. V was cut by 0 bases and J by 1 base, with 11 bases left in between. Germline CDR1 SGHRS, CDR2 YFSETQ. This chain's CDR3 is CASSLAPHASYEQYF. DNA for the CDR3: TGCGCCAGCAGCTTGGCCCCGCACGCATCCTACGAGCAGTACTTC.

This clonotype was detected only a few times. CDR3 in amino acids: CSARDGTSDYNEQFF. The CDR3 region has the DNA TGCAGTGCTAGAGATGGGACTAGCGATTACAATGAGCAGTTCTTC. The gene calls are TRBV20-1 and TRBJ2-1; TRBD2 matches 10 bases. The CDR3 covers 15 residues. V shed 0 bases and J 4 bases; nucleotides not matched to a gene: 3. Germline V gene lookup returns CDR1 DFQATT and CDR2 SNEGSKA (reference sequence).

The chain is built from TRBV29-1 and TRBJ2-5, with no clear D. The CDR3 contains 12 residues. Between the trimmed V and J ends, which lost 3 bases and 2 bases, there was a span of 7 bases. Germline CDR1 is SQVTM and CDR2 is ANQGSEA. CDR3 sequence reads: CSVDKRQETQYF. In DNA form, the CDR3 reads TGCAGCGTTGACAAGAGACAAGAGACCCAGTACTTC.

V and J are TRBV7-2 and TRBJ2-3, with D unresolved. Trimming removed 1 base from V and 0 bases from J, with 8 bases in between. The CDR3 extends over 15 amino acids. Germline CDR1 SGHTA, CDR2 FQGNSA. The CDR3 region is CASSLVPTSTDTQYF. CDR3 sequence (DNA): TGTGCCAGCAGCTTAGTTCCAACTAGCACAGATACGCAGTATTTT.

This clonotype came up a few times. V is TRBV7-9 and J is TRBJ2-1; 11 bases align to TRBD2. The J segment lost 8 bases and the V segment lost 4 bases, leaving 7 bases of the junction unmatched. Germline V gene data show CDR1 as SEHNR and CDR2 as FQNEAQ (reference sequence). This CDR3 has 15 amino acids. The CDR3 region is CASSSTSGSRDEQFF. CDR3 sequence (DNA): TGTGCCAGCAGCTCCACTAGCGGGAGTCGGGATGAGCAGTTCTTC.

Comments on this clonotype: The junction departs from the called germline gene at one end, perhaps through a read error. The V and J genes are TRBV29-1 and TRBJ1-4; no reliable D call. Germline CDR1 is SQVTM and CDR2 is ANQGSEA. The CDR3 sequence is 13 residues long. The CDR3 DNA reads TGCAGCGCTAGCCGAGACCTTGGGGAAAATCTGTTTTTT. Its translation: CSASRDLGENLFF.

In this sample, this clonotype turned up a few times. The CDR3 coding sequence is TGTGCCAGCAGTGTCAGGGACTATCCCACCGGGGAGCTGTTTTTT. Translation gives CASSVRDYPTGELFF. The chain links TRBV9 to TRBJ2-2; 7 nucleotides agree with TRBD2. Germline V CDR1 and CDR2: SGDLS, YYNGEE. The trim removed 5 bases at V and 4 bases at J, leaving 8 bases unmatched. The CDR3 is 15 residues long.

The chain employs TRBV7-6 and TRBJ2-1; TRBD2 matches at 15 bases. Unmatched junction bases numbered 16, after V lost 5 bases and J lost 8 bases. Germline lookup yields CDR1 SGHVS and CDR2 FNYEAQ. The CDR3 length is 19 residues. The CDR3 coding sequence is TGTGCCAGCAGCCCACGGACTAGCGGGGGGGCCACATTTACCTATGAGCAGTTCTTC. This codes for CASSPRTSGGATFTYEQFF.

The J gene is TRBJ2-7, the V gene TRBV5-1; perhaps TRBD1 as D (6 bases). CDR1 SGHRS and CDR2 YFSETQ come from the germline V gene. The germline V and J ends were trimmed by 4 bases and 3 bases, with 14 bases remaining between them. The CDR3 runs to 14 residues. The CDR3 DNA reads TGCGCCAGCAGCACCCCACAGGGAAACTACGAGCAGTACTTC. It specifies CASSTPQGNYEQYF.

J is TRBJ1-5 and V is TRBV7-8; TRBD1 is a possible D gene (6 bases). The CDR3 loop spans 14 amino acids. Trimming removed 0 bases from V and 6 bases from J, with 9 bases in between. CDR1 and CDR2 (germline): SGHVS, FQNEAQ. The CDR3 DNA reads as TGTGCCAGCAGCTTAGCGACAGGCACTCAGCCCCAGCATTTT. Translated, it gives CASSLATGTQPQHF.

This clonotype has a handful of counts. The V call is TRBV5-1, the J call TRBJ1-1, with D hard to call. Germline values: CDR1 SGHRS, CDR2 YFSETQ. The length of the CDR3 is 12 residues. V was pared by 4 bases and J by 7 bases, with 11 bases between. The CDR3 region is CASSPLGNEAFF. CDR3 DNA sequence: TGCGCCAGCAGCCCCCTTGGCAATGAAGCTTTCTTT.

The V gene is TRBV11-2, the J gene TRBJ1-1, with D tentatively TRBD1 (5 bases). Per the germline V gene, CDR1 is SGHAT and CDR2 is FQNNGV. The V end was cut by 0 bases, the J end by 1 base, with 12 bases between. This CDR3 is built from 16 residues. CDR3 DNA sequence: TGTGCCAGCAGCTTAGATCTGACAGTTAGGAACACTGAAGCTTTCTTT. The encoded protein is CASSLDLTVRNTEAFF.

The chain has TRBV28 and TRBJ1-2, with unresolved D. The CDR3 extends over 12 amino acids. The V gene's germline CDR1 is MDHEN and CDR2 SYDVKM. Trimming took off 3 bases at V and 8 bases at J, with 10 bases between the two ends. The CDR3 DNA follows: TGTGCCAGCAGTTTCCGCCGCGGAGGCTACACCTTC. Amino acids: CASSFRRGGYTF.

This clonotype was picked up a small number of times. V gene TRBV18 combines with J gene TRBJ1-6; TRBD1 is a possible D gene (5 bases). Trimming removed 4 bases at V and 7 bases at J, with 17 bases between. CDR3 size: 16 residues. Germline CDR1 reads KGHSH; CDR2 reads LQKENI. The CDR3 region is CASSLPGLSGNSPLHF. CDR3 nucleotides: TGTGCCAGCTCACTCCCGGGACTCTCAGGGAATTCACCCCTCCACTTT.

This clonotype was detected only a few times. This chain links TRBV7-9 with TRBJ1-2; 12 bases line up with TRBD1. V trimming: 3 bases; J trimming: 8 bases; junction bases outside the gene matches: 7. In germline, CDR1 is SEHNR, CDR2 FQNEAQ (reference sequence). This CDR3 is built from 15 residues. Here the CDR3 DNA reads TGTGCCAGCAGCTTCCGGGACAGGGGGCAAGAAGGCTACACCTTC. Protein: CASSFRDRGQEGYTF.

This chain uses TRBV7-9 with TRBJ1-2; the D is unclear. The V gene's germline CDR1 is SEHNR and CDR2 FQNEAQ (reference sequence). Trimming pared 8 bases from V and 2 bases from J, leaving 9 bases between. The CDR3 contains 12 residues. CDR3 DNA: TGTGCCAGCTCGTTCCGGAACTATGGCTACACCTTC. Amino acid sequence: CASSFRNYGYTF.

The chain recombines TRBV5-1 with TRBJ1-1, with D maybe TRBD1 (5 bases). There are 14 residues in the CDR3. V was clipped by 2 bases and J by 4 bases, with 12 bases between them. Germline CDR1 SGHRS, CDR2 YFSETQ. The CDR3 spells CASSFDRGSTEAFF. CDR3 DNA: TGCGCCAGCAGCTTCGATAGGGGCAGCACTGAAGCTTTCTTT.

CDR3 coding DNA: TGCAGCGTTGAAGTGACAGGGTACTCCGAAGCTTTCTTT. Translation gives CSVEVTGYSEAFF. The chain couples TRBV29-1 to TRBJ1-1, with 7 nucleotides matching TRBD1. After removal of 1 base from V and 8 bases from J, the junction contained 7 bases not matched to a gene. Germline CDR1 is SQVTM and CDR2 is ANQGSEA. This CDR3 contains 13 residues.

This clonotype showed up just a few times. The rearrangement uses TRBV20-1 and TRBJ1-2; no firm D call. Germline V gene sequence: CDR1 DFQATT, CDR2 SNEGSKA (reference sequence). Trimming removed 3 bases at V and 2 bases at J, with 10 bases between. The CDR3 length is 13 residues. CDR3 region: CSAREGYNYGYTF. The DNA for the CDR3 is TGCAGTGCTAGGGAGGGATACAACTATGGCTACACCTTC.

This clonotype was observed at least ten times. J is TRBJ1-1 and V is TRBV7-9; a weak D match, TRBD1 (6 bases). CDR1 and CDR2 from the germline V gene are SEHNR and FQNEAQ (reference sequence). The V gene lost 6 bases and the J gene lost 3 bases, with 11 bases spanning the gap. The CDR3 sequence is 13 residues long. In nucleotides, the CDR3 is TGTGCCAGCAGTACCCAGGGGTACACTGAAGCTTTCTTT. Translated: CASSTQGYTEAFF.

This clonotype has only a few counts. Written as DNA, the CDR3 is TGCGCCAGCAGCTTGACGGGACAGGGCAACACTGAAGCTTTCTTT. Translating it yields CASSLTGQGNTEAFF. The chain is built from TRBV5-1 and TRBJ1-1, with 9 bases that match TRBD1. The CDR3 spans 15 residues. Germline lookup yields CDR1 SGHRS and CDR2 YFSETQ. V gave up 1 base and J gave up 2 bases; unmatched junction bases: 3.